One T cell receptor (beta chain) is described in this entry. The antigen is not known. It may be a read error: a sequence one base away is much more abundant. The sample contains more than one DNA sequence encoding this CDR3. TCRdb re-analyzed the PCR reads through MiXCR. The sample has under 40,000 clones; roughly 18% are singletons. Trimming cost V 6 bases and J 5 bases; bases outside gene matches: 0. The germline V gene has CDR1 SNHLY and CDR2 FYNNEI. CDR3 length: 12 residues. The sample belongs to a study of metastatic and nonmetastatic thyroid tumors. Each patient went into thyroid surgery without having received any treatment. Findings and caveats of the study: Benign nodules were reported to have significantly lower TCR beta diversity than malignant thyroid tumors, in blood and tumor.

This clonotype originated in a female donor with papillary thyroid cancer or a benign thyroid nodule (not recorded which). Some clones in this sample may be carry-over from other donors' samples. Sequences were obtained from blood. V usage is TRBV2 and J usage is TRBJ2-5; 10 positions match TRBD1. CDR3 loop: CASRGQGETQYF. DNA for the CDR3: TGTGCCAGCAGGGGACAGGGGGAGACCCAGTACTTC.